This is a list of T cell receptor beta chains from one sample in a study of T-cell reconstitution after alpha-beta-depleted transplantation in children. TCRdb re-called the PCR reads through MiXCR, storing one row per CDR3 protein. Of roughly 570,000 distinct CDR3 sequences in the sample, approximately 30% were seen once. The sample in question was PBMCs, obtained before TCRalphabeta/CD19-depleted stem cell transplant. The receptors originated from a boy in the first two years of life with Wiskott-Aldrich syndrome, due to receive a stem cell transplant. Each CDR3 is given with its conserved first and last residue. The D gene is left open where the match is weak. The size of a clone is reported for some rows only, either as once, few or many, or as a class for expanded clones.

TRBV10-3	few	TRBJ2-1	TRBD2	TGTGCCATCAGTTGGACTAGCGGGTACGATGAGCAGTTCTTC	CAISWTSGYDEQFF
TRBV5-1	few	TRBJ2-7	NA	TGCGCCAGCAGGCAAGAGATTCGTTCCTACGAGCAGTACTTC	CASRQEIRSYEQYF
TRBV11-2	NA	TRBJ1-5	NA	TGTGCCAGCAGCTACTTCCCGACGGGGATGGGAACCAATCAGCCCCAGCATTTT	CASSYFPTGMGTNQPQHF
TRBV5-1	NA	TRBJ2-1	NA	TGCGCCAGCAGCTCCTCTGACGGGAATGAGCAGTTCTTC	CASSSSDGNEQFF
TRBV10-3	once	TRBJ2-1	TRBD1	TGTGCCATCAGTCCCGGGACAGGGCCCAATGAGCAGTTCTTC	CAISPGTGPNEQFF
TRBV10-3	NA	TRBJ2-5	TRBD2	TGTGCCGTAAGTGATATGCCTAGCGGGAGATCCCAAGAGACCCAGTACTTC	CAVSDMPSGRSQETQYF
TRBV20-1	NA	TRBJ2-1	NA	TGCAGTGCTTTGGTAGCGCCCGCCCGATACAATGAGCAGTTCTTC	CSALVAPARYNEQFF
TRBV5-5	NA	TRBJ2-1	NA	TGTGCCAGCAGCTTGCAGGGATTAGCGCAGTTCTTC	CASSLQGLAQFF
TRBV12-3/TRBV12-4	NA	TRBJ2-6	NA	TGTGCCAGCAGTTTAACGGTAGCTGGGGCCAACGTCCTGACTTTC	CASSLTVAGANVLTF
TRBV9	NA	TRBJ2-1	TRBD2	TGTGCCAGCAGTCTTAGGACTAGCGGGATAAGCTCCTACAATGAGCAGTTCTTC	CASSLRTSGISSYNEQFF
TRBV4-1	NA	TRBJ2-7	NA	TGCGCCAGCAGCCAAGAGGCCACCTCCTACGAGCAGTACTTC	CASSQEATSYEQYF
TRBV15	NA	TRBJ2-3	TRBD2	TGTGCCACCAGCAGAGATCGTGCGCGGGAGGTGGGGGATACGCAGTATTTT	CATSRDRAREVGDTQYF
TRBV5-1	NA	TRBJ1-2	NA	TGCGCCAGCACCCCGGGACGGCTAATGAACTATGGCTACACCTTC	CASTPGRLMNYGYTF
TRBV5-1	few	TRBJ2-3	TRBD2	TGCGCCAGCAGCTTGGCCAAGACTAGCAGGAGCACAGATACGCAGTATTTT	CASSLAKTSRSTDTQYF
TRBV5-6	NA	TRBJ2-7	TRBD2	TGTGCCAGCAGCCTGTTATTACTAGCGCATCCTTACGAGCAGTACTTC	CASSLLLLAHPYEQYF
TRBV4-1	few	TRBJ1-1	NA	TGCGCCAGCAGCCCTGCTACGGATCGGGAAGCTTTCTTT	CASSPATDREAFF
TRBV6-4	NA	TRBJ2-1	NA	TGTGCCAGCAGTCCGTCCGGGAAAAGGTCCTACAATGAGCAGTTCTTC	CASSPSGKRSYNEQFF
TRBV30	NA	TRBJ2-2	TRBD2	TGTGCCTGGAGTGTACCCAGCGGGAGAAACACCGGGGAGCTGTTTTTT	CAWSVPSGRNTGELFF
TRBV15	NA	TRBJ1-1	NA	TGTGCCACCAGCAGAGACGGCGAAGGCACTGAAGCTTTCTTT	CATSRDGEGTEAFF
TRBV5-1	few	TRBJ1-2	NA	TGCGCCAGCAGCTTGGTTCTGGGTCGCGGCTACACCTTC	CASSLVLGRGYTF
TRBV20-1	many	TRBJ2-1	NA	TGCAGTGCTAGAGGGCCCGCCTACAATGAGCAGTTCTTC	CSARGPAYNEQFF
TRBV7-2	few	TRBJ2-2	NA	TGTGCCAGCCGGCGAGGAGGGGCCGGGGAGCTGTTTTTT	CASRRGGAGELFF
TRBV2	NA	TRBJ2-3	NA	TGTGCCAGCAGTGAAACCAGAACGGGCACAGATACGCAGTATTTT	CASSETRTGTDTQYF
TRBV5-1	NA	TRBJ2-1	NA	TGCGCCAGCAGCTTGGGGGGGCTTAGGCGGACTGGAGAAAATGAGCAGTTCTTC	CASSLGGLRRTGENEQFF
TRBV7-7	NA	TRBJ1-1	NA	TGTGCCAGCAGCTTAGGAGATGGGACTGAAGCTTTCTTT	CASSLGDGTEAFF
TRBV5-6	few	TRBJ2-3	TRBD2	TGTGCCAGCAGCCGACAGCGGGATTTGGGCACAGATACGCAGTATTTT	CASSRQRDLGTDTQYF
TRBV28	many	TRBJ2-7	NA	TGTGCCAGCAGTTTAGCAAGCGCTTACGAGCAGTACTTC	CASSLASAYEQYF
TRBV3-1	NA	TRBJ1-1	TRBD1	TGTGCCAGCAGATTACAGGGGGAGAGCACTGAAGCTTTCTTT	CASRLQGESTEAFF
TRBV29-1	NA	TRBJ1-1	NA	TGCAGCGACCACTCCTGGCGGGGGCTTAACACTGAAGCTTTCTTT	CSDHSWRGLNTEAFF
TRBV5-1	NA	TRBJ2-7	NA	TGCGCCAGCAGCCCGGAGGGAATAGCCCGAGACGAGCAGTACTTC	CASSPEGIARDEQYF
TRBV7-9	few	TRBJ2-2	TRBD1	TGTGCCAGCAGCGCCAACAGGGGGTATACCGGGGAGCTGTTTTTT	CASSANRGYTGELFF
TRBV10-3	NA	TRBJ1-3	TRBD1	TGTGCCATCAGTGAGTGGGGACAGGCTGGAAACACCATATATTTT	CAISEWGQAGNTIYF
TRBV30	NA	TRBJ2-1	NA	TGTGCCTGGAGCCTTTTCCTCGCAAATGAGCAGTTCTTC	CAWSLFLANEQFF
TRBV4-1	NA	TRBJ1-2	NA	TGCGCCAGCAGCCAAGATCCCCGACCTGATGGCTACACCTTC	CASSQDPRPDGYTF
TRBV28	once	TRBJ2-7	NA	TGTGCCAGCTTTGCGGCGTCCTCCTACGAGCAGTACTTC	CASFAASSYEQYF
TRBV6-1	NA	TRBJ2-5	NA	TGTGCCAGCAGAGGAGGACAGTACCAAGAGACCCAGTACTTC	CASRGGQYQETQYF
TRBV15	NA	TRBJ2-7	NA	TGTGCCACCAGGGACAGTGGTAACGAGCAGTACTTC	CATRDSGNEQYF
TRBV12-3/TRBV12-4	NA	TRBJ2-7	NA	TGTGCCAGCAGTTTAGCTAGCGGACTGACCTACGAGCAGTACTTC	CASSLASGLTYEQYF
TRBV12-3/TRBV12-4	few	TRBJ1-3	NA	TGTGCCAGCAGTTTGGTAGTCTCTGGAAACACCATATATTTT	CASSLVVSGNTIYF
TRBV10-3	few	TRBJ2-7	TRBD2	TGTGCCATCAGTGAGTCGGGGGTAGCGGGGGGCGAGCAGTACTTC	CAISESGVAGGEQYF
TRBV6-5	few	TRBJ2-7	NA	TGTGCCAGCAGTTGGCGCCGGGACACCTCCTACGAGCAGTACTTC	CASSWRRDTSYEQYF
TRBV7-9	NA	TRBJ1-4	NA	TGTGCCAGCAGCTCTCCGGGACCCCACACTGAAAAACTGTTTTTT	CASSSPGPHTEKLFF
TRBV7-9	NA	TRBJ2-7	NA	TGTGCCAGCATGACCTACGAGCATTACTTC	CASMTYEHYF
TRBV4-1	many	TRBJ2-1	TRBD2	TGCGCCAGCAGCCCTAGCGGGAGGCGGTACAATGAGCAGTTCTTC	CASSPSGRRYNEQFF
TRBV6-5	NA	TRBJ2-7	NA	TGTGCCAGCAGTTACTCGACGGGGAAGAGCTACGAGCAGTACTTC	CASSYSTGKSYEQYF
TRBV20-1	NA	TRBJ2-3	NA	TGCAGTGCCAATTTCGGAGATACGCAGTATTTT	CSANFGDTQYF
TRBV30	NA	TRBJ1-2	NA	TGTGCCTGGCAGGGGATTCTCTATGGCTACACCTTC	CAWQGILYGYTF
TRBV24-1	NA	TRBJ2-1	NA	TGTGCCACCAGTCGCGGGGAGAATGAGCAGTTCTTC	CATSRGENEQFF
TRBV15	NA	TRBJ2-5	NA	TGTGCCACCAGCGTGGCGCACAGGGCCTCAAAAGAGACCCAGTACTTC	CATSVAHRASKETQYF
TRBV13	NA	TRBJ2-3	NA	TGTGCCAGCACCTATAGGGGCCTCACAGATACGCAGTATTTT	CASTYRGLTDTQYF
TRBV27	NA	TRBJ2-7	TRBD1	TGTGCCAGCAGACGATACCGGGACAGGGGGCTCGAGCAGTACTTC	CASRRYRDRGLEQYF